Following are 9 T cell receptor beta chains from one sample sequenced in a study of T cell responses to AZD1222 COVID-19 vaccine. Sequencing was performed with immunoSEQ multiplex PCR; in TCRdb, only in-frame clones are kept and a portion is missing. The repertoire holds over 150,000 clones, with roughly 92% as singletons. The sample consisted of peripheral blood, taken on day 0 of AZD1222 vaccination. These receptors all stem from an adult in good health.

This chain uses TRBV4-3 with TRBJ2-4; 8 bases match TRBD1. The V gene end was trimmed by 4 bases and the J gene end by 5 bases; junction bases not matched to a gene: 1. The germline V gene has CDR1 LGHNA and CDR2 YSLEER. This CDR3 comprises 13 residues. This CDR3 is CASSLRGQNIQYF. The DNA for the CDR3 is TGCGCCAGCAGCCTCAGGGGGCAAAACATTCAGTACTTC.

The V call is TRBV6-2 or TRBV6-3, the J call TRBJ2-1; D is possibly TRBD1 (6 bases). This CDR3 contains 15 residues. CDR1 and CDR2 (germline): MNHEY, SVGEGT. The V gene lost 4 bases and the J gene lost 8 bases, with 18 bases spanning the gap. CDR3 in DNA: TGTGCCAGCAGTTCTAACCTCGGTCCAGGGGATGAGCAGTTCTTC. Protein: CASSSNLGPGDEQFF.

This sequence joins TRBV3-1 (or the pseudogene TRBV3-2) and TRBJ2-1, with D unclear. Germline lookup yields CDR1 LGHDT and CDR2 YNNKEL (reference sequence). CDR3 length: 14 residues. The V end was cut by 0 bases, the J end by 10 bases, with 13 bases between. The CDR3 bases are TGTGCCAGCAGCCAAGATATTTTAGCCCAAGAGCAGTTCTTC. Protein: CASSQDILAQEQFF.

The chain links TRBV7-2 to TRBJ2-7; 9 nucleotides line up with TRBD2. Germline lookup yields CDR1 SGHTA and CDR2 FQGNSA. The CDR3 extends over 14 amino acids. Unmatched junction bases numbered 3, after V lost 3 bases and J lost 3 bases. The chain's CDR3 is CASSFSGGDYEQYF. The CDR3 DNA is TGTGCCAGCAGCTTTAGCGGGGGTGACTACGAGCAGTACTTC.

The chain carries TRBV5-1 and TRBJ1-1; D ambiguous. V lost 7 bases, J lost 1 base, and 14 bases lay in between. The germline V gene has CDR1 SGHRS and CDR2 YFSETQ. The length of the CDR3 is 14 residues. CDR3: CASAGYWENTEAFF. In nucleotides, the CDR3 is TGCGCCAGCGCCGGTTATTGGGAGAACACTGAAGCTTTCTTT.

The chain uses TRBV10-3 and TRBJ2-1; 12 positions agree with TRBD2. Trimming took 5 bases from V and 10 from J; bases not matched to a gene: 6. This CDR3 spans 14 amino acids. The V gene's germline CDR1 is ENHRY and CDR2 SYGVKD. This CDR3 is CAISRLAGVIEQFF. CDR3 DNA: TGTGCCATCAGTCGACTAGCGGGGGTAATAGAGCAGTTCTTC.

The chain combines TRBV18 with TRBJ2-1, with 13 positions matching TRBD2. The germline V gene has CDR1 KGHSH and CDR2 LQKENI. The CDR3 sequence is 18 residues long. Germline trimming cut 1 base from V and 5 bases from J; bases unmatched to any gene: 8. CDR3 DNA sequence: TGTGCCAGCTCACCACAAAATACCGGGACTAGCGGGAACAATGAGCAGTTCTTC. As protein: CASSPQNTGTSGNNEQFF.

This chain connects TRBV5-1 to TRBJ2-5, with D tentatively TRBD1 (6 bases). Germline V lookup: CDR1 SGHRS, CDR2 YFSETQ. The CDR3 runs 17 residues. V lost 2 bases and J lost 5, with 22 bases in between. CDR3 nucleotide sequence: TGCGCCAGCAGCTTACGTCCCGGGACAACGGATTTGGAGACCCAGTACTTC. As protein: CASSLRPGTTDLETQYF.

The J gene is TRBJ1-1, the V gene TRBV14; D is undetermined. V was trimmed by 4 bases and J by 1 base, leaving 10 bases between them. CDR1 and CDR2 from the germline V gene are SGHDN and FVKESK. This CDR3 has 14 residues. The CDR3 here is CASSLAVKNTEAFF. The CDR3 DNA is TGTGCCAGCAGCCTAGCAGTTAAGAACACTGAAGCTTTCTTT.